This TCR beta chain is drawn from a study of cytotoxic CD8 clonotypes in ibrutinib-treated CLL. Looking at the study overall: Patients: fewer than 12 relapsed/refractory, under 16 treatment-naive, roughly 18 IGHV unmutated. Investigators collected response samples after a median roughly 13 months of treatment, range 6 to 36.

Deep sequencing aimed at 1 in 200,000 to 1 in 1 million T cells' resolution. Only in-frame clones appear in the TCRdb table, and some are missing; sequencing was by immunoSEQ multiplex PCR. The data hold about 140,000 clones, with 80% to 95% observed a single time. Study results and caveats: Public clonotypes were uncommon and contracted or stayed stable on treatment.

On this clone itself: Its antigen is unidentified.

Per the germline V gene, CDR1 is LNHDA and CDR2 is SQIVND (reference sequence). The CDR3 totals 18 residues. Trimming removed 0 bases from V and 1 base from J, with 16 bases in between. This specimen was PBMCs, taken after 12 months of ibrutinib treatment. This receptor was taken from a human donor with chronic lymphocytic leukemia. The chain is built from TRBV19 and TRBJ2-1; D gene unclear. CDR3 sequence: CASSIDGVALGSYNEQFF. The CDR3 DNA sequence: TGTGCCAGTAGTATAGATGGCGTAGCCTTAGGTTCCTACAATGAGCAGTTCTTC.